This TCR beta chain appears in the sequencing data of a study of identical twins. Study results and caveats: Twins showed weaker excess sharing in their beta out-of-frame sequences. Interpretation of the results relied on cross-sectional statistical analysis and not on following the same donors.

About this clonotype: Its antigen is undetermined.

Healthy Caucasian individuals made up all the donors. TCRdb fed the 5' RACE reads into MiXCR, producing one record per CDR3 protein. The data show 700,000 or so distinct CDR3 sequences, about 9.4% seen once. The CDR3 length is 14 residues. V was pared by 5 bases and J by 4 bases, with 11 bases of the junction left unmatched. Germline assignment: CDR1 DFQATT and CDR2 SNEGSKA (reference sequence). The same specimen was also included in a second study, on yellow fever vaccine responses in identical twins.

This sequence joins TRBV20-1 and TRBJ2-7; 7 bases agree with TRBD2. Sequenced material: PBMCs. The TCR comes from a woman under 30 in good health. CDR3 in DNA: TGCAGTGCTCAGAGGGGAGGGAAAGCGTACGAGCAGTACTTC. This encodes CSAQRGGKAYEQYF.